This is a list of T cell receptor beta chains from one sample in a study of vaccination effects on CD4 cells after COVID-19. No antigen has been assigned to these receptors. Clones were sequenced by immunoSEQ multiplex PCR, and TCRdb holds only the in-frame ones, with some missing. The table shows fewer than 25,000 clones, with 60% to 80% occurring only once. Sequencing used CD4+ T cells from PBMCs cultured with SARS-CoV-2 spike peptides, obtained before COVID-19 vaccination. The source is a human donor who had a prior SARS-CoV-2 infection. Both conserved end residues are part of each CDR3. Fields, in order: clone size, J gene, V gene, D gene, CDR3 protein, CDR3 DNA. D genes are given only for firm matches. Size tells how often a clone was seen (once, few, many) or the class of an expanded clone, and some rows leave it out.

size: NA; J: TRBJ1-3; V: TRBV30; D: TRBD1; CDR3: CAWSKRVGTAGNTIYF; DNA: TGTGCCTGGAGTAAAAGAGTGGGGACAGCCGGAAACACCATATATTTT
size: NA; J: TRBJ1-2; V: TRBV19; D: NA; CDR3: CASRPGPRSNYGYTF; DNA: TGTGCCAGTAGACCGGGACCGCGGTCTAACTATGGCTACACCTTC
size: NA; J: TRBJ1-4; V: TRBV4-1; D: NA; CDR3: CASSQVGRQTRSNEKLFF; DNA: TGCGCCAGCAGCCAAGTCGGCCGACAGACCCGATCTAATGAAAAACTGTTTTTT
size: NA; J: TRBJ2-5; V: TRBV5-1; D: NA; CDR3: CASSLLTYQETQYF; DNA: TGCGCCAGCAGCTTGCTGACATACCAAGAGACCCAGTACTTC
size: once; J: TRBJ2-7; V: TRBV29-1; D: NA; CDR3: CSVGPTAYEQYF; DNA: TGCAGCGTAGGCCCGACAGCCTACGAGCAGTACTTC
size: NA; J: TRBJ1-5; V: TRBV2; D: TRBD1; CDR3: CASSGQGWNQPQHF; DNA: TGTGCCAGCAGTGGACAGGGGTGGAATCAGCCCCAGCATTTT
size: NA; J: TRBJ2-1; V: TRBV5-1; D: TRBD1; CDR3: CASRETGGPYNEQFF; DNA: TGCGCCAGCAGAGAGACAGGGGGCCCCTACAATGAGCAGTTCTTC
size: few; J: TRBJ1-2; V: TRBV7-9; D: NA; CDR3: CASSGGVLTF; DNA: TGTGCCAGCTCGGGGGGAGTTCTCACCTTC
size: NA; J: TRBJ1-4; V: TRBV27; D: TRBD1; CDR3: CASSLKATGWEKLFF; DNA: TGTGCCAGCAGTTTAAAAGCGACAGGGTGGGAAAAACTGTTTTTT
size: NA; J: TRBJ1-5; V: TRBV27; D: NA; CDR3: CASSLKRPDINPQHF; DNA: TGTGCCAGCAGTCTCAAGCGACCGGACATCAATCCCCAGCATTTT
size: NA; J: TRBJ2-7; V: TRBV11-3; D: TRBD2; CDR3: CASSLLREGYEQYF; DNA: TGTGCCAGCAGCTTACTGCGGGAGGGCTACGAGCAGTACTTC
size: few; J: TRBJ1-2; V: TRBV3-1/TRBV3-2; D: NA; CDR3: CASSLLRLDGYTF; DNA: TGTGCCAGCAGCCTGCTAAGACTGGATGGCTACACCTTC
size: few; J: TRBJ2-7; V: TRBV5-1; D: NA; CDR3: CASSLAFGGSRYEQYF; DNA: TGCGCCAGCAGCTTGGCCTTTGGGGGCTCCCGCTACGAGCAGTACTTC
size: NA; J: TRBJ1-4; V: TRBV2; D: NA; CDR3: CASSPTPTGEKLFF; DNA: TGTGCCAGCAGTCCGACCCCGACGGGTGAAAAACTGTTTTTT
size: NA; J: TRBJ2-5; V: TRBV4-1; D: TRBD2; CDR3: CASSHGETSGGETQYF; DNA: TGCGCCAGCAGCCATGGCGAGACTAGCGGGGGAGAGACCCAGTACTTC
size: NA; J: TRBJ1-3; V: TRBV15; D: TRBD1; CDR3: CATSRDRTGGAIYF; DNA: TGTGCCACCAGCAGAGACCGGACAGGGGGAGCCATATATTTT
size: NA; J: TRBJ2-7; V: TRBV7-2; D: TRBD1; CDR3: CASSLWNRGRKWDYEQYF; DNA: TGTGCCAGCAGCTTATGGAACAGGGGGAGAAAGTGGGACTACGAGCAGTACTTC
size: NA; J: TRBJ2-3; V: TRBV30; D: TRBD1; CDR3: CAWSAPGGHTDTQYF; DNA: TGTGCCTGGAGTGCCCCAGGGGGACACACAGATACGCAGTATTTT
size: NA; J: TRBJ1-1; V: TRBV11-3; D: TRBD1; CDR3: CASSPGQGRNTEAFF; DNA: TGTGCCAGCAGCCCGGGACAGGGAAGGAACACTGAAGCTTTCTTT
size: NA; J: TRBJ1-5; V: TRBV28; D: NA; CDR3: CASSFPGAGPQPQHF; DNA: TGTGCCAGCAGCTTCCCGGGGGCAGGGCCTCAGCCCCAGCATTTT
size: NA; J: TRBJ2-7; V: TRBV7-2; D: NA; CDR3: CASSRDMGLGEQYF; DNA: TGTGCCAGCAGCAGGGACATGGGGTTGGGCGAGCAGTACTTC
size: NA; J: TRBJ2-1; V: TRBV19; D: NA; CDR3: CASSIAGTHGEQFF; DNA: TGTGCCAGTAGTATAGCGGGGACGCACGGTGAGCAGTTCTTC
size: NA; J: TRBJ2-5; V: TRBV5-6; D: NA; CDR3: CASSFPNQETQYF; DNA: TGTGCCAGCAGCTTTCCTAACCAAGAGACCCAGTACTTC
size: NA; J: TRBJ2-1; V: TRBV2; D: NA; CDR3: CASSLGTIRGNEQFF; DNA: TGTGCCAGCAGTTTGGGGACAATCAGGGGCAATGAGCAGTTCTTC
size: NA; J: TRBJ2-7; V: TRBV25-1; D: NA; CDR3: CASSESGGPDEQYF; DNA: TGTGCCAGCAGTGAATCCGGGGGGCCGGACGAGCAGTACTTC
size: few; J: TRBJ1-2; V: TRBV6-5; D: NA; CDR3: CASTKRGPSGGYTF; DNA: TGTGCCAGCACCAAACGGGGCCCCTCGGGAGGCTACACCTTC
size: NA; J: TRBJ2-5; V: TRBV18; D: TRBD1; CDR3: CASSPGTGGQETQYF; DNA: TGTGCCAGCTCACCTGGGACAGGGGGCCAAGAGACCCAGTACTTC
size: NA; J: TRBJ1-6; V: TRBV6-1; D: TRBD1; CDR3: CASSEVGGQDNSPLHF; DNA: TGTGCCAGCAGTGAAGTAGGGGGACAGGACAATTCACCCCTCCACTTT
size: once; J: TRBJ2-1; V: TRBV7-3; D: TRBD2; CDR3: CASSPSAGLGNEQFF; DNA: TGTGCCAGCAGCCCCTCAGCGGGGTTAGGAAATGAGCAGTTCTTC
size: NA; J: TRBJ2-3; V: TRBV7-2; D: NA; CDR3: CASSLVPSGGGADTQYF; DNA: TGTGCCAGCAGCTTAGTGCCTAGCGGAGGGGGAGCAGATACGCAGTATTTT
size: NA; J: TRBJ2-2; V: TRBV5-1; D: NA; CDR3: CASSLGGEHRGAVF; DNA: TGCGCCAGCAGCTTGGGGGGAGAACACCGGGGAGCTGTTTTT
size: NA; J: TRBJ2-5; V: TRBV4-1; D: NA; CDR3: CASSQDYPEVTQYF; DNA: TGCGCCAGCAGCCAAGACTACCCTGAGGTGACCCAGTACTTC
size: NA; J: TRBJ2-1; V: TRBV20-1; D: TRBD1; CDR3: CSASPGTASSYNEQFF; DNA: TGCAGTGCTAGTCCCGGGACAGCATCCTCCTACAATGAGCAGTTCTTC
size: NA; J: TRBJ2-3; V: TRBV10-3; D: NA; CDR3: CAIRRDTVGAALGTQYF; DNA: TGTGCCATCCGGCGGGACACGGTAGGGGCCGCGTTAGGGACGCAGTATTTT
size: medium-sized; J: TRBJ2-1; V: TRBV5-6; D: NA; CDR3: CASMEHGEQFF; DNA: TGTGCCAGTATGGAGCATGGTGAGCAGTTCTTC
size: once; J: TRBJ2-5; V: TRBV7-3; D: NA; CDR3: CASSPAGTSTYETQYF; DNA: TGTGCCAGCAGTCCGGCCGGGACATCCACATACGAGACCCAGTACTTC
size: NA; J: TRBJ2-5; V: TRBV5-6; D: TRBD1; CDR3: CASSWGTVETQYF; DNA: TGTGCCAGCAGCTGGGGGACAGTAGAGACCCAGTACTTC
size: NA; J: TRBJ1-1; V: TRBV6-6; D: NA; CDR3: CATLRDADRAFF; DNA: TGTGCCACCCTCCGGGACGCAGATCGTGCTTTCTTT
size: NA; J: TRBJ1-2; V: TRBV19; D: NA; CDR3: CASSIRVNYGYTF; DNA: TGTGCCAGTAGTATACGTGTAAACTATGGCTACACCTTC
size: few; J: TRBJ1-1; V: TRBV3-1/TRBV3-2; D: TRBD1; CDR3: CASSPSRQGGTEAFF; DNA: TGTGCCAGCAGCCCGAGTAGACAGGGAGGTACTGAAGCTTTCTTT
size: NA; J: TRBJ2-7; V: TRBV15; D: TRBD2; CDR3: CATSRDLGLAGGQDEQYF; DNA: TGTGCCACCAGCAGAGATCTGGGACTAGCGGGAGGGCAAGACGAGCAGTACTTC
size: once; J: TRBJ2-1; V: TRBV30; D: TRBD2; CDR3: CAWSRTSGNEQFF; DNA: TGTGCCTGGAGCCGGACTAGCGGAAATGAGCAGTTCTTC
size: NA; J: TRBJ2-3; V: TRBV27; D: NA; CDR3: CASRKSGRDPDTQYF; DNA: TGTGCCAGCAGGAAGAGCGGGCGGGACCCAGATACGCAGTATTTT
size: NA; J: TRBJ1-6; V: TRBV9; D: NA; CDR3: CASSKGQLNSPLHF; DNA: TGTGCCAGCAGCAAAGGACAGCTGAATTCACCCCTCCACTTT